This entry is about one T cell receptor (beta chain). Its antigen is undetermined. The sample belongs to a study of shared clonotypes between healthy human individuals. Study observations and caveats: In the sorted subsets, rarefaction showed sequencing was incomplete despite large depth.

Method: immunoSEQ multiplex PCR; TCRdb's copy keeps in-frame clones and lacks some. The sample contains about 1 million clones, 65% to 80% of which appear only once. V lost 5 bases, J lost 3 bases, and 10 bases lay in between. Germline lookup yields CDR1 MNHEY and CDR2 SVGAGI. This CDR3 spans 13 amino acids. Sequenced input: memory CD4+ T cells sorted from blood. Subset noted: CD45RA-negative fraction. This chain connects TRBV6-5 to TRBJ1-1; weak D call: TRBD1 (5 bases). The source of this sequence is a man younger than 30 in good health. The chain's CDR3 is CASSEGAHTEAFF. For the CDR3, the DNA is TGTGCCAGCAGTGAAGGGGCGCACACTGAAGCTTTCTTT.